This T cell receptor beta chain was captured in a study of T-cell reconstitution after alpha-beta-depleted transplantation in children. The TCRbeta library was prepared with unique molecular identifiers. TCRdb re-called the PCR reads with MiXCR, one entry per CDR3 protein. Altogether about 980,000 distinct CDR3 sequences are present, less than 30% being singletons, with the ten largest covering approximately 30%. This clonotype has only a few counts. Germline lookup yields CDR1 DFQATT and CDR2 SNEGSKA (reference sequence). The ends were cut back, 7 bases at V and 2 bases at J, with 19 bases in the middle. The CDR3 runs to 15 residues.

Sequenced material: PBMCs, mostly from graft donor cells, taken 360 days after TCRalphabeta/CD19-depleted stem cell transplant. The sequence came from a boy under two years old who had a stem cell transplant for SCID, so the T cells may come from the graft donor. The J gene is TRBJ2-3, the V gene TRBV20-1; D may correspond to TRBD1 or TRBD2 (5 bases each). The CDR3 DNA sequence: TGCAGTGGTGGGCCCCTGGGGGTGTTCACAGATACGCAGTATTTT. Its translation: CSGGPLGVFTDTQYF.